The rows below give T cell receptor beta chains drawn from one sample of a study of siplizumab effects on memory and regulatory T cells. Produced via immunoSEQ multiplex PCR; TCRdb's table is partial and in-frame only. Here the sample spans approximately 100,000 clones, 93% being singletons. The sequencing sample was made of Tregs sorted from blood. These receptors came from a human donor in good health. The CDR3 runs from the conserved cysteine through the conserved F or W. D genes are given only for firm matches. For some rows the clone size is stated as once, few or many, or as a class when expanded; others skip it.

clone_size: .; d_call: TRBD2; cdr3_length: 15; j_call: TRBJ2-1; v_call: TRBV5-6; cdr3_nt: TGTGCCAGCAGCTTTAGCGGGAGCTCCTACAATGAGCAGTTCTTC; cdr3_aa: CASSFSGSSYNEQFF
clone_size: .; d_call: TRBD2; cdr3_length: 16; j_call: TRBJ2-1; v_call: TRBV7-8; cdr3_nt: TGTGCCAGCAGCTACCGAAATGCGGGGGCCTACAATGAGCAGTTCTTC; cdr3_aa: CASSYRNAGAYNEQFF
clone_size: .; d_call: TRBD1; cdr3_length: 13; j_call: TRBJ1-2; v_call: TRBV19; cdr3_nt: TGTGCCAGTAGTACTGGACAGGGTGGTGGCTACACCTTC; cdr3_aa: CASSTGQGGGYTF
clone_size: .; d_call: TRBD1; cdr3_length: 13; j_call: TRBJ2-5; v_call: TRBV28; cdr3_nt: TGTGCCAGCAGAACTCACAGGGGCGAGACCCAGTACTTC; cdr3_aa: CASRTHRGETQYF
clone_size: .; d_call: .; cdr3_length: 16; j_call: TRBJ2-2; v_call: TRBV19; cdr3_nt: TGTGCCAGTATGCGGACCGGGAGTCTGAACACCGGGGAGCTGTTTTTT; cdr3_aa: CASMRTGSLNTGELFF
clone_size: .; d_call: TRBD2; cdr3_length: 15; j_call: TRBJ2-1; v_call: TRBV30; cdr3_nt: TGTGCCTGGACCCCTCGTAGCGGGCTCTACAATGAGCAGTTCTTC; cdr3_aa: CAWTPRSGLYNEQFF
clone_size: once; d_call: .; cdr3_length: 15; j_call: TRBJ1-5; v_call: TRBV19; cdr3_nt: TGTGCCAGTAGACAGGGACTCACCCCAAATCAGCCCCAGCATTTT; cdr3_aa: CASRQGLTPNQPQHF
clone_size: .; d_call: .; cdr3_length: 15; j_call: TRBJ2-3; v_call: TRBV7-8; cdr3_nt: TGTGCCAGCAGTTGGACGGGACGGAGCACAGATACGCAGTATTTT; cdr3_aa: CASSWTGRSTDTQYF
clone_size: once; d_call: .; cdr3_length: 14; j_call: TRBJ2-1; v_call: TRBV9; cdr3_nt: TGTGCCAGCAGTGGTCCTTTTGGGCCCAATGAGCAGTTCTTC; cdr3_aa: CASSGPFGPNEQFF
clone_size: .; d_call: .; cdr3_length: 16; j_call: TRBJ2-6; v_call: TRBV25-1; cdr3_nt: TGTGCCAGCAGTGAATCGTTTAGCTCTGGGGCCAACGTCCTGACTTTC; cdr3_aa: CASSESFSSGANVLTF
clone_size: .; d_call: TRBD1; cdr3_length: 16; j_call: TRBJ1-5; v_call: TRBV7-3; cdr3_nt: TGTGCCAGCAGCCCCCAGGACAGGGATAGCAATCAGCCCCAGCATTTT; cdr3_aa: CASSPQDRDSNQPQHF
clone_size: .; d_call: .; cdr3_length: 13; j_call: TRBJ1-1; v_call: TRBV10-3; cdr3_nt: TGTGCCATGAGTTGGGGGGAATACACTGAAGCTTTCTTT; cdr3_aa: CAMSWGEYTEAFF
clone_size: .; d_call: .; cdr3_length: 13; j_call: TRBJ1-2; v_call: TRBV7-8; cdr3_nt: TGTGCCAGCAGCACGACAGATGTCTATGGCTACACCTTC; cdr3_aa: CASSTTDVYGYTF
clone_size: .; d_call: .; cdr3_length: 13; j_call: TRBJ2-3; v_call: TRBV6-5; cdr3_nt: TGTGCCAGCAGTTTATCGTTGCGGGATACGCAGTATTTT; cdr3_aa: CASSLSLRDTQYF
clone_size: .; d_call: .; cdr3_length: 13; j_call: TRBJ2-5; v_call: TRBV21-1; cdr3_nt: TGTGCCAGCACCTCAGAGCGGGGAGAGACCCAGTACTTC; cdr3_aa: CASTSERGETQYF
clone_size: .; d_call: .; cdr3_length: 15; j_call: TRBJ1-6; v_call: TRBV27; cdr3_nt: TGTGCCAGCAGTGCCGGAAGCTCCTATAATTCACCCCTCCACTTT; cdr3_aa: CASSAGSSYNSPLHF
clone_size: once; d_call: .; cdr3_length: 14; j_call: TRBJ1-1; v_call: TRBV18; cdr3_nt: TGTGCCAGCTCACCACTCCGATCAGACACTGAAGCTTTCTTT; cdr3_aa: CASSPLRSDTEAFF
clone_size: .; d_call: TRBD2; cdr3_length: 14; j_call: TRBJ2-7; v_call: TRBV7-9; cdr3_nt: TGTGCCAGCAGCTTCAGCGGGGTAACCTACGAGCAGTACTTC; cdr3_aa: CASSFSGVTYEQYF
clone_size: .; d_call: TRBD2; cdr3_length: 15; j_call: TRBJ2-1; v_call: TRBV19; cdr3_nt: TGTGCCAGTCGAATTAGCGGGAGCTCCTACAATGAGCAGTTCTTC; cdr3_aa: CASRISGSSYNEQFF
clone_size: .; d_call: .; cdr3_length: 15; j_call: TRBJ1-5; v_call: TRBV7-2; cdr3_nt: TGTGCCAGCAGCTTAGAAGGTGGTAGCAATCAGCCCCAGCATTTT; cdr3_aa: CASSLEGGSNQPQHF
clone_size: .; d_call: TRBD1; cdr3_length: 15; j_call: TRBJ2-7; v_call: TRBV6-6; cdr3_nt: TGTGCCAGCAGTTACTCGGGACAGCTCTTCTACGAGCAGTACTTC; cdr3_aa: CASSYSGQLFYEQYF
clone_size: .; d_call: .; cdr3_length: 14; j_call: TRBJ2-1; v_call: TRBV29-1; cdr3_nt: TGCAGCGTTGAAGATCTGTTTGAGGGCCAAGGGCAGTTCTTC; cdr3_aa: CSVEDLFEGQGQFF
clone_size: .; d_call: TRBD2; cdr3_length: 16; j_call: TRBJ2-5; v_call: TRBV5-4; cdr3_nt: TGTGCCAGCAGCCCGGGGACTAGCGGGAGGGAAGAGACCCAGTACTTC; cdr3_aa: CASSPGTSGREETQYF
clone_size: .; d_call: .; cdr3_length: 15; j_call: TRBJ1-1; v_call: TRBV6-6; cdr3_nt: TGTGCCAGCAGTTACCGATCTTCCCTGAACACTGAAGCTTTCTTT; cdr3_aa: CASSYRSSLNTEAFF
clone_size: .; d_call: .; cdr3_length: 12; j_call: TRBJ2-3; v_call: TRBV27; cdr3_nt: TGTGCCAGCGGTTTTAGCACAGATACGCAGTATTTT; cdr3_aa: CASGFSTDTQYF
clone_size: .; d_call: .; cdr3_length: 17; j_call: TRBJ2-2; v_call: TRBV5-1; cdr3_nt: TGCGCCAGCAGCCCAAGCATTCAGAGGGCGAACACCGGGGAGCTGTTTTTT; cdr3_aa: CASSPSIQRANTGELFF
clone_size: .; d_call: .; cdr3_length: 14; j_call: TRBJ2-6; v_call: TRBV2; cdr3_nt: TGTGCCAGCAGTGAGGTCTCTGGGGCCAACGTCCTGACTTTC; cdr3_aa: CASSEVSGANVLTF